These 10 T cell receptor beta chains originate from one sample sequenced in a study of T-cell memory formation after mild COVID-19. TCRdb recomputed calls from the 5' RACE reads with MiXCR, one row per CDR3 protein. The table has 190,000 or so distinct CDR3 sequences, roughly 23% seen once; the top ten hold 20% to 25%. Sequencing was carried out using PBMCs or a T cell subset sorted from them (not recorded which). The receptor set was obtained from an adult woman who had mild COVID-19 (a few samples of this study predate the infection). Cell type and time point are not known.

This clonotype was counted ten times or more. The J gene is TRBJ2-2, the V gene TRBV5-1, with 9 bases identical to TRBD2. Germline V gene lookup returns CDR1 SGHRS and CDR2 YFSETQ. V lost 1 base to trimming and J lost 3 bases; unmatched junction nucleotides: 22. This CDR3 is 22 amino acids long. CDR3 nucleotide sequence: TGCGCCAGCAGCTTGTCACTCACGAGAGTGTCACTAGCGGGCTTACACACCGGGGAGCTGTTTTTT. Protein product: CASSLSLTRVSLAGLHTGELFF.

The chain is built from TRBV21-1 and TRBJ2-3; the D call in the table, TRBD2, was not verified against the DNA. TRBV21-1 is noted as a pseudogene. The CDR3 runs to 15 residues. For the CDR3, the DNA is TGTGCCAGCAGCAAAAGAGCGGGGTTGTCAGATACGCAGTATTTT. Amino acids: CASSKRAGLSDTQYF.

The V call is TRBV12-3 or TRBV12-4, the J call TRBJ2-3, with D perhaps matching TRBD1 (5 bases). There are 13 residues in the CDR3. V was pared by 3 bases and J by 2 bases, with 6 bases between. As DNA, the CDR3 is TGTGCCAGCAGTTTGGACAACACAGATACGCAGTATTTT. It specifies CASSLDNTDTQYF.

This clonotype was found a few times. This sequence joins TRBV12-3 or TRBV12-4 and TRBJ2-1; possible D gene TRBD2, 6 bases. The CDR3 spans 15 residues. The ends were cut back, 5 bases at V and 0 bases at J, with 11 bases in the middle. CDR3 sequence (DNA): TGTGCCAGCAGTCATCGGGGGAGCTCCTACAATGAGCAGTTCTTC. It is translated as CASSHRGSSYNEQFF.

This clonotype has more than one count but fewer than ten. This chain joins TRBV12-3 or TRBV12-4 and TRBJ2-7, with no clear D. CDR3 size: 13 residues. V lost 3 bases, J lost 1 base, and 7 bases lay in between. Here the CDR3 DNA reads TGTGCCAGCAGTTTCTCCTATTCCTACGAGCAGTACTTC. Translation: CASSFSYSYEQYF.

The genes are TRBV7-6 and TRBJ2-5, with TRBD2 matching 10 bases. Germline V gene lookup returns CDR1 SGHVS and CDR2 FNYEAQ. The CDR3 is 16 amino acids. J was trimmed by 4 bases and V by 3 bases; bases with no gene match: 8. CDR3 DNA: TGTGCCAGCAGCTTTACTAGCGGGAACCTCATAGAGACCCAGTACTTC. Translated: CASSFTSGNLIETQYF.

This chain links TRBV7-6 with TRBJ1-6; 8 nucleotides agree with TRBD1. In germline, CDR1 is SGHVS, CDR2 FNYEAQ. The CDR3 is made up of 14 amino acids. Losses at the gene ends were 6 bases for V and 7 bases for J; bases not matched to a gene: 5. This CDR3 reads CASSRDRGNSPLHF. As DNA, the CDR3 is TGTGCCAGCAGTCGTGACAGGGGAAATTCACCCCTCCACTTT.

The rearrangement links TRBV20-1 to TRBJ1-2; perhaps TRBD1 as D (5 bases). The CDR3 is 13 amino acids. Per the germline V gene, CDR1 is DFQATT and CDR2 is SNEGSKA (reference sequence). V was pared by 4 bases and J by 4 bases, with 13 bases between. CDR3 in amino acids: CSANFREGYGYTF. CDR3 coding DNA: TGCAGTGCTAACTTCAGGGAAGGCTATGGCTACACCTTC.

The chain's CDR3 is CSVELGTANTGELFF. As DNA, the CDR3 is TGCAGCGTTGAACTCGGGACAGCGAACACCGGGGAGCTGTTTTTT. The chain combines TRBV29-1 with TRBJ2-2; 7 nucleotides match TRBD1. Germline CDR1 reads SQVTM; CDR2 reads ANQGSEA. After removal of 2 bases from V and 0 bases from J, the junction contained 3 bases not matched to a gene. The CDR3 has 15 residues.

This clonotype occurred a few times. The CDR3 DNA reads as TGTGCCACCCAGGACCCCAGGGGGCGGGAGACCCAGTACTTC. It specifies CATQDPRGRETQYF. The chain employs TRBV24-1 and TRBJ2-5, with 8 bases lining up with TRBD1. J was trimmed by 5 bases and V by 9 bases; bases with no gene match: 10. The CDR3 sequence is 14 residues long. Germline CDR1 is KGHDR and CDR2 is SFDVKD.